The T cell receptor (beta chain) described here comes from a study of T cell repertoires in breast cancer (dated by TCRdb to the mid-2010s). For the study in its entirety: Tumors, lymph nodes and peripheral blood lymphocytes from breast cancer patients were profiled in the study, along with peripheral blood from healthy control donors. Tumor-free lymph nodes were processed with no enzymatic digestion, and blood samples were separated using Ficoll. On average, sequencing produced roughly 470,000 sequences per sample, which came to about 10 reads per input cell. Tumors and tumor-involved lymph nodes were minced, digested with Liberase and DNase, and then passed through 70-um and 40-um filters. The majority of the roughly 22 patient tumors analyzed for shared TCRs were ER+/PR+. The study reasoned that TCRs shared between breast cancer patients would target shared antigens, given breast cancer's low mutational burden and rare common mutations. The controls were nine healthy donors whose age range was similar to that of the patients.

Paper-wide results and their limitations: Tumor-involved sentinel lymph nodes shared about fourfold more TCRs with matched tumor repertoires than tumor-free nodes (around 8% versus 2.1%). Discarding singleton TCRs and sampling only part of each tumor may have missed genuine antitumor clones. About 20 TCR pairs were shared across seven or more patient tumors and were rarely found in control blood, which suggests possible tumor specificity. TRBV7 predominance was observed among shared TCRs, which possibly reflected tumor recognition or mispriming bias from eight TRBV7 primers. Shared TCRs were encoded by various nucleotide sequences, which suggests selection and expansion based on antigen. Emulsion RT-PCR was regarded as qualitative rather than quantitative, because clone recovery was skewed by transcript abundance and primer differences.

V loses 5 bases, J loses 4 bases, and the germline ends lie 15 bases apart. CDR1 SGHTA and CDR2 FQGNSA are derived from the germline V gene. From the cysteine through the phenylalanine, the CDR3 covers 14 amino acids. Kept here is only the CDR3 DNA, which spans 42 bases and is read in frame from base 1. As for this clonotype: The antigen this receptor binds is unknown. No much larger clone exists at a distance of one base, and base qualities are not known.

Libraries were constructed by emulsion pairing. Unpaired genes were suppressed by a second nested PCR with blocking oligos, after which a third nested PCR added Illumina adaptors and barcodes. Each emulsion RT-PCR master mix held roughly 5,000-250,000 T cells and included C-region, Stepout and V-region primers. The Micellula Emulsion and Purification Kit was used to make the emulsions, and Qiagen OneStep RT-PCR reagents were used for RT-PCR. Pooled libraries were sequenced on an Illumina MiSeq with paired-end 2 x 250 reads. In the source study's methods: Read pairs were joined in Galaxy and clipped at the engineered overlap into separate alpha and beta files, and reads that were not clipped were discarded. Alpha-beta pairs were assigned using CompleteTCR, a MiTCR-based pipeline in which chains sharing read cluster identifiers are linked by an R script. TCR sequences that were observed only once, representing about 1-3.4%, were removed as potential sequencing errors. In-frame beta chains were kept once TCRdb had trimmed the public reads at Q25 with fastp and called clones with MiXCR. Each entry merges the rows of one CDR3 protein and shows their most common DNA and genes. TCRdb, rather than the study authors, made the V and J calls. The sample contains about 40,000 distinct CDR3 sequences, under 50% of them found a single time. The ten largest clonotypes hold around 60% of the sample.

To analyze paired alpha-beta TCRs of CD8+ T cells, the study used an expanded emulsion RT-PCR method with primers covering all TCR V genes. CD8+ T cells were isolated with a CD8 positive selection kit and were then incubated overnight in roughly 9.1 IU/mL IL-2 prior to emulsion RT-PCR. This clonotype was sampled from a pool of human donors with breast cancer or a healthy control (not recorded which). The rearranged segments are TRBV7-2 and TRBJ2-7; the D gene is perhaps TRBD1, on 7 matching bases. The sample taken for sequencing was CD8+ T cells. The encoded CDR3 is CASSLQGEVYEQYF. The DNA sequence is as follows: TGTGCCAGCAGCCTCCAGGGGGAGGTATACGAGCAGTACTTC.